One T cell receptor beta chain is described in this entry. Its antigen is as yet unknown. The data were taken from a study of T cells after yellow fever vaccination. Findings and limits, study-wide: Clones from primary vaccination mostly reappeared after the booster (around 96% CD4, approximately 86% CD8).

The CDR3 sequence is 16 residues long. Trimming removed 2 bases from V and 5 bases from J, with 16 bases in between. Looked up from germline, CDR1 is MNHEY and CDR2 is SVGEGT. Production of TCR cDNA was by 5'RACE template switching, which also added a universal primer site and UMIs. MiXCR, applied by TCRdb to the 5' RACE reads, yields one record per CDR3 protein. Found here are some 350,000 distinct CDR3 sequences, 4.1% of them singletons; the top ten hold under 30%. The TCR comes from a man in his late teens or twenties who received the YFV17D yellow fever vaccine. The rearrangement joins TRBV6-2 or TRBV6-3 to TRBJ2-1; no definite D call. Sequences were derived from PBMCs, sampled 5 days after the yellow fever booster vaccination. CDR3 sequence (DNA): TGTGCCAGCAGTTACCCCCCCTCCATGCTGGACAATGAGCAGTTCTTC. As protein: CASSYPPSMLDNEQFF.